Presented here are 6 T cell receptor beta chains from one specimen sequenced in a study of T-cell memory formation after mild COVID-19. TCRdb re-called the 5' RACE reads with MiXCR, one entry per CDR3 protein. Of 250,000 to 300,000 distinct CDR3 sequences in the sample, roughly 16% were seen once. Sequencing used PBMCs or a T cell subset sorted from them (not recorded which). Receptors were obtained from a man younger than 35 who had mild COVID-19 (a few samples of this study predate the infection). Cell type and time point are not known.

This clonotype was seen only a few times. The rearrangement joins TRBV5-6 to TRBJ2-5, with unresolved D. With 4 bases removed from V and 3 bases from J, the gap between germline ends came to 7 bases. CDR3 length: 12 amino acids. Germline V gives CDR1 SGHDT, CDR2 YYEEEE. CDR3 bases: TGTGCCAGCAGCCAGATCAAAGAGACCCAGTACTTC. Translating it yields CASSQIKETQYF.

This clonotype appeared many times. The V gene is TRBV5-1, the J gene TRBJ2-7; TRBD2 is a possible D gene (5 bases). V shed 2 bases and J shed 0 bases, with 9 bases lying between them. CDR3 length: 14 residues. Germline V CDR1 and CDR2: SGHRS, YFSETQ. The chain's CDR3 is CASSLQRGSYEQYF. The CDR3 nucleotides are TGCGCCAGCAGCTTACAACGGGGCTCCTACGAGCAGTACTTC.

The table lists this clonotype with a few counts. CDR3 residues: CASSGRLGSYEQYV. DNA of the CDR3: TGTGCCAGCAGTGGGAGGTTAGGATCCTACGAGCAGTACGTC. V gene TRBV6-2 or TRBV6-3 combines with J gene TRBJ2-7, with TRBD2 as a possible D gene (6 bases). Germline CDR1 and CDR2: MNHEY and SVGEGT. The CDR3 extends over 14 amino acids. Trimming took 5 bases from V and 1 from J, leaving 12 bases between them.

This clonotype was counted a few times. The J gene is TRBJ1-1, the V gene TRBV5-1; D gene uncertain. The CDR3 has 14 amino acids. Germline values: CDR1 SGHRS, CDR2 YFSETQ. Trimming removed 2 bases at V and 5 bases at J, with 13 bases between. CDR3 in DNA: TGCGCCAGCAGCTTATCCGAACCGGTGACTGAAGCTTTCTTT. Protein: CASSLSEPVTEAFF.

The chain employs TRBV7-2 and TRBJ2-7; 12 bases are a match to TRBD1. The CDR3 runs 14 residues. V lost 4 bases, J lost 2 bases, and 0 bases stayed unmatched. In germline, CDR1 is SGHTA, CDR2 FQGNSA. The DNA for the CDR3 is TGTGCCAGCAGCTGGGACAGGGGGCCCTACGAGCAGTACTTC. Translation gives CASSWDRGPYEQYF.

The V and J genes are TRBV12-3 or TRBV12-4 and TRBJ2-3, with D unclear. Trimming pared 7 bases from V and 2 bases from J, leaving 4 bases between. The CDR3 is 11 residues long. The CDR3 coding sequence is TGTGCCAGCACTAACACAGATACGCAGTATTTT. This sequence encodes CASTNTDTQYF.